This TCR beta chain is from a study of blood T cell repertoires in COVID-19. Across the study: Specimens from acute and convalescent COVID-19 originated in the United States, Italy and Spain. The cDNA or gDNA used as material had been derived from T cells, B-cell-depleted T cells, or PBMCs.

Sequencing was performed with immunoSEQ multiplex PCR; in TCRdb, only in-frame clones are kept and a portion is missing. The sample lists under 80,000 clones, roughly 78% seen once, with more than 9.5% in the top ten. CDR3 size: 12 residues. The junction had 8 bases not matched to a gene; V was cut back by 11 bases and J by 5 bases. Germline V gives CDR1 SNHLY, CDR2 FYNNEI. The TCR sequence derives from a human donor in a cohort sampled during active COVID-19. The chain recombines TRBV2 with TRBJ1-1; TRBD1 matches at 7 bases. The source material was peripheral blood. The CDR3 loop is CARNRGGTEAFF. CDR3 in DNA: TGTGCCCGCAACAGGGGTGGGACTGAAGCTTTCTTT.